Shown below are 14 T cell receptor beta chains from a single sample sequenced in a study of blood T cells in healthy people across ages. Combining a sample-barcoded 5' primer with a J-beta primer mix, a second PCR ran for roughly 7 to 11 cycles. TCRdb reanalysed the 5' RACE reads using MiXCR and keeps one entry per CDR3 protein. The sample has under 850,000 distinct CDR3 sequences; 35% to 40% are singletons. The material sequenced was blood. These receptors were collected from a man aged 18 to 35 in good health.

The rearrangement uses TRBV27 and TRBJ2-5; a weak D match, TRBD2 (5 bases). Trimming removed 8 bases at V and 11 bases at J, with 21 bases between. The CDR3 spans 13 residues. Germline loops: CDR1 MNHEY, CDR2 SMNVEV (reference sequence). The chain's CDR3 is CASVPGYGNEQYF. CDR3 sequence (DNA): TGTGCCAGCGTACCGGGCTACGGGAATGAGCAGTACTTC.

As DNA, the CDR3 is TGTGCCAGCAGCCAAGTCGACGGACAGCCCCAGCATTTT. Its protein is CASSQVDGQPQHF. This sequence joins TRBV3-1 and TRBJ1-5; D unclear. The germline V gene encodes CDR1 LGHDT and CDR2 YNNKEL (reference sequence). Trimming pared 1 base from V and 7 bases from J, leaving 8 bases between. The CDR3 covers 13 residues.

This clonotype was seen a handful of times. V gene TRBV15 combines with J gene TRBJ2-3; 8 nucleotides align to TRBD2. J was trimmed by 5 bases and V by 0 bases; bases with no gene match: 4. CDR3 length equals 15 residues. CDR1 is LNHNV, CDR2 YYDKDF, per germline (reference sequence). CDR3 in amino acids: CATSRDWAGGDTQYF. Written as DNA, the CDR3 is TGTGCCACCAGCAGAGATTGGGCGGGGGGAGATACGCAGTATTTT.

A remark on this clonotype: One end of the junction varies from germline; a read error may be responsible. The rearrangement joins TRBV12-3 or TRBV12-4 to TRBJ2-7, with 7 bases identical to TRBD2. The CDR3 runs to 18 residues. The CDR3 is CAGSFSDLWGGNSYEQYF. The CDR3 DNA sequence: TGTGCCGGCAGTTTTTCGGACCTTTGGGGGGGGAACTCCTACGAGCAGTACTTC.

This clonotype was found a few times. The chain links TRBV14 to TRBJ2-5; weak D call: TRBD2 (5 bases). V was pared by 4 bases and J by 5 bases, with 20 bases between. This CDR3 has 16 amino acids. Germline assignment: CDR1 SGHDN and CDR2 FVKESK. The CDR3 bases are TGTGCCAGCAGCCGTACCTTCACTAGTTTTTTCGAGACCCAGTACTTC. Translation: CASSRTFTSFFETQYF.

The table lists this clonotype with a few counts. The CDR3 region is CASAPAPSNQPQHF. In DNA, the CDR3 is TGCGCCAGCGCCCCGGCCCCTAGCAATCAGCCCCAGCATTTT. This sequence joins TRBV5-1 and TRBJ1-5; D is uncertain. The CDR3 length is 14 residues. Trimming took off 7 bases at V and 0 bases at J, with 11 bases between the two ends. CDR1 and CDR2 (germline): SGHRS, YFSETQ.

CDR3 sequence (DNA): TGTGCCAGCAGCCATCCGGGGGACGAGCAGTACTTC. The encoded protein is CASSHPGDEQYF. The chain employs TRBV9 and TRBJ2-7; D perhaps matches TRBD2 (6 bases). The CDR3 contains 12 residues. CDR1 and CDR2 (germline): SGDLS, YYNGEE. Trimming shortened V by 4 bases and J by 5 bases, and 10 bases separated the two germline ends.

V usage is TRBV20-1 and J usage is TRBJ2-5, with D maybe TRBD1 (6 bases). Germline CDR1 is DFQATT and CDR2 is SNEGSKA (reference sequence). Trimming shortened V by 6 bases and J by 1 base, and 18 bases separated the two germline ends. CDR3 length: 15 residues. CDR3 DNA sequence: TGCAGTGCCCCTGAACCGGGACACCCCCAAGAGACCCAGTACTTC. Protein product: CSAPEPGHPQETQYF.

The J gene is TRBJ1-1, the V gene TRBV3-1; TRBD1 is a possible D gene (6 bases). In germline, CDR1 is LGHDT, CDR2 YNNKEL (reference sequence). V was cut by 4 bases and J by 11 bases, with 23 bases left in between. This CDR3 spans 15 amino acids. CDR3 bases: TGTGCCAGCAGCCTGGGGACATTTGGGAGGTCCGGGGCTTTCTTT. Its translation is CASSLGTFGRSGAFF.

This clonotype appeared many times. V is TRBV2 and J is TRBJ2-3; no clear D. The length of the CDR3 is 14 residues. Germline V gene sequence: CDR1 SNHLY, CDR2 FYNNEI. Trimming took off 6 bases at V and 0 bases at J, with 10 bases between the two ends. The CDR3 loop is CASRRAPSTDTQYF. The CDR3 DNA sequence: TGTGCCAGCAGAAGGGCCCCTAGCACAGATACGCAGTATTTT.

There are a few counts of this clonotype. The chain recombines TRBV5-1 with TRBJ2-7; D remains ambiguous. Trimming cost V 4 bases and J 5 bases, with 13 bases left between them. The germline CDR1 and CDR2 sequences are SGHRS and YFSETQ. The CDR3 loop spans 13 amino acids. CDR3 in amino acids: CASSTYNSNEQYF. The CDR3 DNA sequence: TGCGCCAGCAGCACCTACAACAGTAACGAGCAGTACTTC.

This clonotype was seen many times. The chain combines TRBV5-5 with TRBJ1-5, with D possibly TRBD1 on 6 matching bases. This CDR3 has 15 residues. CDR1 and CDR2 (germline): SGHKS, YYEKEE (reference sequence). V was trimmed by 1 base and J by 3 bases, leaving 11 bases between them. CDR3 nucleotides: TGTGCCAGCAGCTTGTTAGGGGGAGACAATCAGCCCCAGCATTTT. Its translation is CASSLLGGDNQPQHF.

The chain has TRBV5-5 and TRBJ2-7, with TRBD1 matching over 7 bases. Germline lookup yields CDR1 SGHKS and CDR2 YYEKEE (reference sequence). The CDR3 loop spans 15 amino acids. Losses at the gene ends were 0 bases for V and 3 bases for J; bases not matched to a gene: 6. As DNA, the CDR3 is TGTGCCAGCAGCTTGGAAGGGACAGAGGTCTACGAGCAGTACTTC. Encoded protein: CASSLEGTEVYEQYF.

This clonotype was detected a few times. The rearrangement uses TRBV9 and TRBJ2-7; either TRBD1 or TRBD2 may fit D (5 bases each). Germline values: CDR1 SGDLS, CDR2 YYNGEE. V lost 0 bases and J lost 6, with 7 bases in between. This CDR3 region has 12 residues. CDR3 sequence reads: CASSVGGVEQYF. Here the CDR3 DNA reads TGTGCCAGCAGCGTAGGAGGGGTCGAGCAGTACTTC.